This T cell receptor (beta chain) was captured by sequencing in a study of T cell changes during pregnancy in multiple sclerosis (dated 2019 in TCRdb). Regarding the study in general: The study examined how the T cell repertoire changed over the course of pregnancy in women with multiple sclerosis.

Libraries were made using the immunoSEQ multiplex PCR assay. What TCRdb holds here is the immuneACCESS table cut down to in-frame rearrangements. Part of the clones is not present; checked against another copy, under half of the missing clones reflect an unresolved V gene, and the others are unexplained. In this sample the table shows around 26,000 clones, roughly nine tenths of which occur a single time. Roughly 17% of the sample rests with the top ten. The germline V gene sets CDR1 to SGDLS and CDR2 to YYNGEE. Germline trimming: 0 bases from V, 1 base from J; junction bases outside gene matches: 6. The CDR3 covers 16 residues, taking in both the cysteine and the phenylalanine. Here the CDR3 DNA is all that survives: 48 bases in frame from base 1. Note on this clone: It lacks a known antigen. Base qualities are missing; no much larger clone stands one base away.

The rearranged segments are TRBV9 and TRBJ1-1; 7 central bases correspond to TRBD1. The TCR comes from a female donor with multiple sclerosis, enrolled in a pregnancy study. The source material was CD8+ T cells from peripheral blood mononuclear cells, sampled in the second trimester of pregnancy. The DNA reads as follows: TGTGCCAGCAGCGTAGGGGGCGAGGGGGCGAACACTGAAGCTTTCTTT. It translates as CASSVGGEGANTEAFF.